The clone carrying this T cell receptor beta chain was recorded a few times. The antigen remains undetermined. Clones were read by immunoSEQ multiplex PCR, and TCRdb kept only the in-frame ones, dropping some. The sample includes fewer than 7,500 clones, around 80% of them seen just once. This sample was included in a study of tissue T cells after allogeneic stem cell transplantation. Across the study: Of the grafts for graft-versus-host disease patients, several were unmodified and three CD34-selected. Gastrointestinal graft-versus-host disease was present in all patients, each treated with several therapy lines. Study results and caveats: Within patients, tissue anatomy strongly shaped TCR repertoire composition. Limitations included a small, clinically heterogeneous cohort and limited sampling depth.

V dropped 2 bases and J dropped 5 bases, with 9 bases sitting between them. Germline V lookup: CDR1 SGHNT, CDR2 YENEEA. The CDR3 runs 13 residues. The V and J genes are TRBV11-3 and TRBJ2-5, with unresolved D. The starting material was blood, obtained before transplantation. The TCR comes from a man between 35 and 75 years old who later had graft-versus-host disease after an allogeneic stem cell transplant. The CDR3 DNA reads TGTGCCAGCAGCTTATGGTCTCGGGAGACCCAGTACTTC. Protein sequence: CASSLWSRETQYF.